The 12 T cell receptor beta chains in this list originate from one sample, sequenced in a study of blood T cells in healthy people across ages (dated by TCRdb to between 2014 and 2017). Preparation of the library involved 5' RACE. Sequencing was performed on an Illumina HiSeq 2500. A second roughly 6 to 12 cycle PCR used a sample-barcoded 5' primer and a J-beta primer mix. The raw public data were reprocessed by TCRdb itself: fastp quality trimming at Q25, MiXCR clonotype calling, in-frame beta chains only. Rows with a matching CDR3 protein are joined into one entry that keeps the most common DNA and genes. The sample table lists around 710,000 distinct CDR3 sequences, 43% of them with a count of one. 20% to 25% of the sample rests with the top ten. The source material was blood. The receptors originated from a woman aged 60-70 years in good health.

This clonotype was found a few times. The J gene is TRBJ2-2, the V gene TRBV12-5; TRBD2 matches at 10 bases. This CDR3 has 16 residues. The germline gives CDR1 LGHNT, CDR2 FRNRAP. V was pared by 7 bases and J by 7 bases, with 12 bases of the junction left unmatched. The DNA of the CDR3 is TGTGCTAGTGACTTCGGCGGGACTAGCGTTGTCGGGGAGCTGTTTTTT. Translating it yields CASDFGGTSVVGELFF.

The CDR3 sequence: CASILQITTDTQYF. The CDR3 nucleotides read TGTGCCAGCATCCTGCAGATAACCACAGATACGCAGTATTTT. The chain carries TRBV12-3 or TRBV12-4 and TRBJ2-3; D is unclear. The CDR3 loop spans 14 amino acids. Trimming removed 7 bases from V and 2 bases from J, with 13 bases in between.

The genes are TRBV6-1 and TRBJ1-1; D not certain. CDR3 length: 11 residues. Germline V gene lookup returns CDR1 MNHNS and CDR2 SASEGT. Trimming cost V 2 bases and J 11 bases, with 9 bases left between them. The chain's CDR3 is CASSERSWAFF. In nucleotides, the CDR3 is TGTGCCAGCAGTGAAAGGAGTTGGGCTTTCTTT.

The chain is built from TRBV4-3 and TRBJ2-4, with TRBD2 matching over 15 bases. This CDR3 region has 18 residues. Unmatched junction bases numbered 9, after V lost 0 bases and J lost 9 bases. Germline values: CDR1 LGHNA, CDR2 YSLEER. For the CDR3, the DNA is TGCGCCAGCAGCCAAGATCCTGGACTAGCGGGAGGGCGAGGCATTCAGTACTTC. It encodes CASSQDPGLAGGRGIQYF.

There are many counts of this clonotype. The V gene is TRBV11-2, the J gene TRBJ2-5; maybe TRBD1 (5 bases). This CDR3 is built from 14 residues. Germline V gene data show CDR1 as SGHAT and CDR2 as FQNNGV. The germline V and J ends were trimmed by 3 bases and 0 bases, with 8 bases remaining between them. Here the CDR3 DNA reads TGTGCCAGCAGCTTTGGGGCCAACCAAGAGACCCAGTACTTC. It is translated as CASSFGANQETQYF.

Ten or more counts support this clonotype. The rearrangement links TRBV5-1 to TRBJ2-7, with 10 bases lining up with TRBD1. V was pared by 4 bases and J by 4 bases, with 8 bases of the junction left unmatched. The germline gives CDR1 SGHRS, CDR2 YFSETQ. The CDR3 consists of 15 residues. The CDR3 DNA follows: TGCGCCAGCAGCACGGGACAGGGGCGGCGATACGAGCAGTACTTC. Its protein is CASSTGQGRRYEQYF.

The gene calls are TRBV12-3 or TRBV12-4 and TRBJ2-5; D is unresolved. The CDR3 spans 18 residues. V was shortened by 2 bases and J by 1 base, with 20 bases between the two germline ends. This CDR3 is CASSLTLLSPYVQETQYF. For the CDR3, the DNA is TGTGCCAGCAGTTTAACCCTGTTATCACCGTATGTCCAAGAGACCCAGTACTTC.

This clonotype appeared a single time. The gene calls are TRBV12-3 or TRBV12-4 and TRBJ1-3; D not certain. Trimming shortened V by 7 bases and J by 0 bases, and 10 bases separated the two germline ends. This CDR3 region has 14 residues. The CDR3 region is CASTKIDSGNTIYF. CDR3 nucleotide sequence: TGTGCCAGCACTAAGATCGACTCTGGAAACACCATATATTTT.

The DNA of the CDR3 is TGTGCCAGCCGACTTAGCGGGGCTCAAGAGACCCAGTACTTC. It specifies CASRLSGAQETQYF. V is TRBV25-1 and J is TRBJ2-5, with 8 bases fitting TRBD2. The V gene end was trimmed by 8 bases and the J gene end by 2 bases; junction bases not matched to a gene: 7. The length of the CDR3 is 14 residues. The germline CDR1 and CDR2 sequences are MGHDK and SYGVNS.

The J gene is TRBJ1-2, the V gene TRBV20-1; a possible D gene is TRBD1 (5 bases). Germline V lookup: CDR1 DFQATT, CDR2 SNEGSKA (reference sequence). There are 13 residues in the CDR3. V lost 6 bases, J lost 8 bases, and 19 bases lay in between. The CDR3 loop is CSAPGVSVGGYTF. CDR3 nucleotides: TGCAGTGCCCCGGGGGTATCAGTCGGGGGCTACACCTTC.

In nucleotides, the CDR3 is TGCAGTGCTAATGGACAGGGGCTTTACGAGCAGTACTTC. Amino acid sequence: CSANGQGLYEQYF. The chain links TRBV20-1 to TRBJ2-7, with TRBD1 matching 9 bases. In germline, CDR1 is DFQATT, CDR2 SNEGSKA (reference sequence). The V segment lost 4 bases and the J segment 4 bases; nucleotides outside the gene matches: 5. The CDR3 is 13 residues long.

This clonotype turned up a few times. The chain recombines TRBV7-3 with TRBJ2-1, with D perhaps TRBD2 (6 bases). Germline V gene data show CDR1 as SGHTA and CDR2 as FQGTGA. The CDR3 consists of 15 residues. Trimming left V 5 bases short and J 0 bases short, with 11 bases between. The CDR3 spells CASSRLASSYNEQFF. The CDR3, as DNA: TGTGCCAGCAGCCGGCTAGCGAGCTCCTACAATGAGCAGTTCTTC.